This T cell receptor beta chain derives from a study of T cells in Graves' hyperthyroidism and ophthalmopathy. Looking at the study overall: Specimen type is peripheral blood, collected at initial diagnosis prior to any treatment.

The diagnoses drew upon clinical symptoms, serum thyroxine and TRAb, thyroid ultrasound and orbital computed tomography. Regions amplified from RNA transcripts were the TCR beta CDR3 regions. The TCR CDR3 first-round RT-PCR relied on the HTBI primer set. MiXCR, run by TCRdb on the multiplex PCR reads, gives a single entry per CDR3 protein. The top ten clones hold about 14% of a sample with almost 350,000 distinct CDR3 sequences, 15% to 20% of them seen once. This clonotype was counted ten times or more. Trimming cost V 6 bases and J 10 bases; bases outside gene matches: 13. Looked up from germline, CDR1 is SQVTM and CDR2 is ANQGSEA. CDR3 length equals 13 residues.

The receptor was derived from a woman aged 40 to 50 with Graves' ophthalmopathy. Sequenced sample: blood. J is TRBJ2-7 and V is TRBV29-1; 9 bases map to TRBD2. DNA for the CDR3: TGCAGCGTGATAGCGGGAGCAAGAGGAGAACAGTACTTC. It encodes CSVIAGARGEQYF.